This T cell receptor beta chain was sequenced in a study of cytomegalovirus exposure and HLA in healthy donors. General study points: Compared with the roughly 670-donor mean, an Asian-associated ancestry cluster reportedly had fewer N-insertions, according to a later analysis. Sequencing likely generated an artifact that appeared as a cluster of highly shared sequence variants. Earlier analysis found most TCR beta V segments productive about 87% or about 30% of the time.

The PCR contained 60 Vbeta and 13 Jbeta primers. Original analysis: In a later analysis, of tens of millions of unique beta chains, around 9.9 million appeared in at least two donors. The data were produced by immunoSEQ multiplex PCR, yet TCRdb's version contains in-frame clones alone and is incomplete. D and trimming were read from the DNA, whereas the V and J calls and clone size are those reported in that table. Seen here are 65,000 to 90,000 clones, 76% observed once, and the top ten hold 2.5% to 3.5%. Germline V gene lookup returns CDR1 SGHTA and CDR2 FQGNSA. CDR3 size: 14 residues. Trimming removed 5 bases at V and 2 bases at J, with 12 bases between. About this clone itself: The antigen remains undetermined.

The sequenced material came from PBMCs. The sequence derives from a man aged 40-49 years in good health and CMV-seronegative. The rearrangement joins TRBV7-2 to TRBJ1-2; a possible D gene is TRBD1 (5 bases). The CDR3 loop reads CASSRWGENYGYTF. The CDR3 DNA follows: TGTGCCAGCAGCCGGTGGGGGGAAAACTATGGCTACACCTTC.